This paragraph covers one T cell receptor beta chain sequence. A junction boundary mismatches the germline segment, possibly from a read error. None of the patients had undergone any treatment ahead of thyroid surgery. TCRdb re-processed the PCR reads through MiXCR. The sample yields about 33,000 clones, approximately 15% seen once. Looked up from germline, CDR1 is SGHRS and CDR2 is YFSETQ. This CDR3 contains 14 residues. The sample is drawn from a study of metastatic and nonmetastatic thyroid tumors. The sample taken for sequencing was blood. This sequence joins TRBV5-1 and TRBJ1-6; possible D gene TRBD1, 5 bases. This TCR was recovered from a female donor with papillary thyroid cancer or a benign thyroid nodule (not recorded which). Some clones in this sample may be carry-over from other donors' samples. CDR3 bases: TGCACCAGCAGGGAGGTGACGGGGAATTCACCCCTCCACTTT. It is translated as CTSREVTGNSPLHF.